Each of the 27 T cell receptor beta chains below was sequenced from the same sample in a study of shared T cell receptors in the human thymus (TCRdb year 2021). Receptor amplification or capture employed the immunoSEQ multiplex PCR assay. Sourced from immuneACCESS, this table was stored by TCRdb with only in-frame sequences that have V and J called. A share of the clones is absent; for the studies checked, an unresolved V gene accounts for under half, and the remainder has no known explanation. This sample lists about 660,000 clones; approximately 88% were detected once. The top ten hold 0.0095% to 0.011% of the sample. The same specimen was also included in a second study, on human thymus T cells.

Sequencing was done on a sample of thymocytes. All receptors come from a boy under two years old with a congenital heart defect. Donor details come from another sample of the same person, matched by shared clones.

This chain connects TRBV6-5 to TRBJ1-1; 9 nucleotides line up with TRBD1. With 0 bases clipped from V and 5 bases from J, the junction kept 7 bases outside the gene matches. The CDR3 is 16 residues long. Germline CDR1 and CDR2: MNHEY and SVGAGI. The CDR3 spells CASSYSPDRGATEAFF. DNA for the CDR3: TGTGCCAGCAGTTACTCTCCGGACAGGGGAGCGACTGAAGCTTTCTTT.

This chain links TRBV6-1 with TRBJ2-3; a possible D gene is TRBD1 (5 bases). The V end was cut by 5 bases, the J end by 5 bases, with 14 bases between. This CDR3 has 14 residues. Germline loops: CDR1 MNHNS, CDR2 SASEGT. The CDR3 region has the DNA TGTGCCAGCAGTACACAAACCACAGGAGATACGCAGTATTTT. This gives the protein CASSTQTTGDTQYF.

The V and J genes are TRBV28 and TRBJ2-3, with TRBD2 matching over 12 bases. CDR3 length: 15 amino acids. V shed 5 bases, J shed 2 bases, and the junction held 2 bases outside the gene matches. Germline CDR1 MDHEN, CDR2 SYDVKM. The CDR3 sequence: CASSRTSGTTDTQYF. The CDR3 DNA follows: TGTGCCAGCAGTAGGACTAGCGGGACCACAGATACGCAGTATTTT. The full variable domain, its missing parts supplied by reference TRBV28 and TRBJ2-3, is DVKVTQSSRYLVKRTGEKVFLECVQDMDHENMFWYRQDPGLGLRLIYFSYDVKMKEKGDIPEGYSVSREKKERFSLILESASTNQTSMYLCASSRTSGTTDTQYFGPGTRLTVL.

The rearrangement uses TRBV5-1 and TRBJ1-1, with D tentatively TRBD1 (6 bases). Germline CDR1 reads SGHRS; CDR2 reads YFSETQ. CDR3 size: 15 residues. Trimming removed 3 bases at V and 0 bases at J, with 12 bases between. As DNA, the CDR3 is TGCGCCAGCAGCTGGGAAACAGGGTTGAACACTGAAGCTTTCTTT. It translates to CASSWETGLNTEAFF.

This clone was seen more than once but under ten times. The V and J genes are TRBV6-1 and TRBJ2-1; D perhaps matches TRBD1 (5 bases). CDR3 length: 14 residues. Trimming removed 10 bases from V and 8 bases from J, with 21 bases in between. Germline V gene lookup returns CDR1 MNHNS and CDR2 SASEGT. The CDR3 is CATLGSQRGYEQFF. The CDR3 nucleotides are TGTGCCACTCTCGGGTCTCAAAGGGGCTATGAGCAGTTCTTC.

The rearrangement uses TRBV6-5 and TRBJ2-5; 10 positions match TRBD1. The CDR3 has 16 residues. V dropped 2 bases and J dropped 4; count of bases not matched to a gene: 7. Per the germline V gene, CDR1 is MNHEY and CDR2 is SVGAGI. The CDR3 DNA sequence: TGTGCCAGCAGTTACGCGGACAGGGGGAAGTCAGAGACCCAGTACTTC. Translated: CASSYADRGKSETQYF.

This rearrangement joins TRBV19 to TRBJ2-2; D unresolved. The CDR3 is made up of 14 amino acids. Germline-derived CDR1 and CDR2 are LNHDA and SQIVND (reference sequence). V dropped 3 bases and J dropped 4 bases, with 9 bases sitting between them. The CDR3 nucleotides are TGTGCCAGTAGTATGTTCCGAGGCACCGGGGAGCTGTTTTTT. It encodes CASSMFRGTGELFF.

V and J are TRBV11-1 and TRBJ2-1, with D possibly being TRBD2 (6 bases). V gave up 5 bases and J gave up 16 bases, with 18 bases separating them. The CDR3 spans 12 residues. Germline CDR1 and CDR2: SGHAT and FQDESV (reference sequence). As DNA, the CDR3 is TGTGCCAGCAGCCCCGTCGCGGGAAGGGGCTTCTTC. Its protein product is CASSPVAGRGFF. Drawing the rest from reference TRBV11-1 and TRBJ2-1, the complete variable domain is EAEVAQSPRYKITEKSQAVAFWCDPISGHATLYWYRQILGQGPELLVQFQDESVVDDSQLPKDRFSAERLKGVDSTLKIQPAELGDSAMYLCASSPVAGRGFFGPGTRLTVL.

The CDR3 coding sequence is TGTGCCAGCAGCTCCGAGGGACTTCGAACGTGGGAGACCCAGTACTTC. Its translation is CASSSEGLRTWETQYF. The gene calls are TRBV11-3 and TRBJ2-5; a possible D gene is TRBD2 (6 bases). V was pared by 4 bases and J by 5 bases, with 20 bases between. Looked up from germline, CDR1 is SGHNT and CDR2 is YENEEA. This CDR3 spans 16 amino acids. The full variable domain, its missing parts supplied by reference TRBV11-3 and TRBJ2-5, is EAGVVQSPRYKIIEKKQPVAFWCNPISGHNTLYWYLQNLGQGPELLIRYENEEAVDDSQLPKDRFSAERLKGVDSTLKIQPAELGDSAVYLCASSSEGLRTWETQYFGPGTRLLVL.

The chain uses TRBV4-1 and TRBJ2-5, with 10 bases that match TRBD2. Germline trimming cut 3 bases from V and 5 bases from J; bases unmatched to any gene: 9. The CDR3 consists of 16 residues. Germline lookup yields CDR1 MGHRA and CDR2 YSYEKL. In nucleotides, the CDR3 is TGCGCCAGCAGCCATCTTCTAGCGGGAGAAGGGGAGACCCAGTACTTC. Amino acids: CASSHLLAGEGETQYF.

The gene calls are TRBV5-1 and TRBJ2-7; tentatively, D is TRBD2 (5 bases). V was pared by 4 bases and J by 6 bases, with 14 bases between. The CDR3 sequence is 13 residues long. Germline CDR1 reads SGHRS; CDR2 reads YFSETQ. The CDR3 spells CASSLNGVGEQYF. The CDR3 nucleotides are TGCGCCAGCAGCCTGAACGGGGTAGGCGAGCAGTACTTC.

The chain carries TRBV2 and TRBJ1-1, with TRBD1 matching over 8 bases. This CDR3 spans 17 amino acids. Trimming at V came to 0 bases and at J to 10 bases, leaving 16 bases not matched to a gene. Germline loops: CDR1 SNHLY, CDR2 FYNNEI. The CDR3 here is CASSEARTGFGNNGAFF. Here the CDR3 DNA reads TGTGCCAGCAGTGAAGCCAGGACAGGGTTTGGGAACAATGGAGCTTTCTTT.

The rearrangement links TRBV15 to TRBJ1-4; D remains unclear. Germline CDR1 LNHNV, CDR2 YYDKDF (reference sequence). This CDR3 contains 19 residues. Trimming took 0 bases from V and 5 from J, leaving 22 bases between them. CDR3 sequence reads: CATSRDGSRVVKGNEKLFF. The CDR3 DNA is TGTGCCACCAGCAGAGATGGGTCGAGGGTGGTCAAGGGAAATGAAAAACTGTTTTTT.

This chain links TRBV14 with TRBJ2-7; TRBD2 agrees at 8 bases. Looked up from germline, CDR1 is SGHDN and CDR2 is FVKESK. The length of the CDR3 is 14 residues. Trimming took 1 base from V and 4 from J; bases not matched to a gene: 3. CDR3 nucleotides: TGTGCCAGCAGCCAAGCCGGGACTAGTTACGAGCAGTACTTC. It yields the protein CASSQAGTSYEQYF.

This clone came up a few times. CDR3 protein: CAWSRTSGRYEQYF. CDR3 sequence (DNA): TGTGCCTGGAGTAGGACTAGCGGGAGATACGAGCAGTACTTC. The chain employs TRBV30 and TRBJ2-7, with 13 bases aligning to TRBD2. V trimming: 2 bases; J trimming: 4 bases; junction bases outside the gene matches: 2. This CDR3 contains 14 residues. The germline V gene has CDR1 GTSNPN and CDR2 SVGIG (reference sequence).

The chain links TRBV5-1 to TRBJ2-2; 8 bases map to TRBD2. The CDR3 runs 16 residues. Trimming removed 0 bases from V and 7 bases from J; junction bases left unmatched: 8. Germline V gene lookup returns CDR1 SGHRS and CDR2 YFSETQ. The CDR3 loop reads CASSLGPREVLGELFF. DNA of the CDR3: TGCGCCAGCAGCTTGGGCCCGCGGGAGGTCCTCGGGGAGCTGTTTTTT.

Only one count was recorded for this clone. The genes are TRBV5-4 and TRBJ2-3; maybe TRBD2 (6 bases). Germline lookup yields CDR1 SGHNT and CDR2 YYREEE (reference sequence). The CDR3 consists of 18 residues. The V end lost 0 bases, the J end lost 2 bases, and 19 bases lay between the germline ends. The DNA for the CDR3 is TGTGCCAGCAGCTTGGCCGGCCAGGAGCGGGCTAACACAGATACGCAGTATTTT. Its translation is CASSLAGQERANTDTQYF. The whole variable domain, remainder taken from reference TRBV5-4 and TRBJ2-3, is ETGVTQSPTHLIKTRGQQVTLRCSSQSGHNTVSWYQQALGQGPQFIFQYYREEENGRGNFPPRFSGLQFPNYSSELNVNALELDDSALYLCASSLAGQERANTDTQYFGPGTRLTVL.

In the case of this clone: Compared with germline, one end of the junction differs, possibly owing to a read error. The rearrangement links TRBV5-8 to TRBJ2-3; 7 nucleotides align to TRBD1. The CDR3 has 15 residues. Germline assignment: CDR1 SGHTS and CDR2 YDEGEE. This CDR3 is CAGRGGRDDTDTQYF. In DNA form, the CDR3 reads TGTGCCGGCAGAGGGGGCCGAGACGACACAGATACGCAGTATTTT.

This chain links TRBV27 with TRBJ2-1; no clear D gene. The ends were cut back, 7 bases at V and 1 base at J, with 17 bases in the middle. Looked up from germline, CDR1 is MNHEY and CDR2 is SMNVEV (reference sequence). CDR3 length equals 16 residues. The CDR3 protein is CASTSSAPGSYNEQFF. CDR3 coding DNA: TGTGCCAGCACTTCAAGCGCCCCTGGGTCCTACAATGAGCAGTTCTTC.

The chain joins TRBV4-1 to TRBJ1-2; 8 bases match TRBD1. Per the germline V gene, CDR1 is MGHRA and CDR2 is YSYEKL. The J segment lost 4 bases and the V segment lost 4 bases, leaving 5 bases of the junction unmatched. The length of the CDR3 is 14 residues. CDR3 protein: CASSPGQGLYGYTF. The CDR3 DNA sequence: TGCGCCAGCAGCCCAGGACAGGGTCTCTATGGCTACACCTTC.

The genes are TRBV5-1 and TRBJ2-2; D call uncertain. The CDR3 sequence is 13 residues long. Germline CDR1 reads SGHRS; CDR2 reads YFSETQ. V was shortened by 0 bases and J by 3 bases, with 3 bases between the two germline ends. CDR3: CASSLGDTGELFF. The CDR3, as DNA: TGCGCCAGCAGCTTGGGAGACACCGGGGAGCTGTTTTTT.

This chain joins TRBV7-2 and TRBJ1-5, with a tentative D call TRBD1 (5 bases). The CDR3 consists of 14 residues. Trimming pared 5 bases from V and 0 bases from J, leaving 8 bases between. Germline CDR1 and CDR2: SGHTA and FQGNSA. The DNA of the CDR3 is TGTGCCAGCAGCCCCGGGGGTAGCAATCAGCCCCAGCATTTT. It is translated as CASSPGGSNQPQHF.

This sequence joins TRBV4-2 and TRBJ2-7; D may be TRBD1 (5 bases). Trimming stripped 2 bases from V and 0 bases from J, with 14 bases between. There are 16 residues in the CDR3. Germline V lookup: CDR1 LGHNA, CDR2 YNFKEQ. The CDR3 bases are TGTGCCAGCAGCCAACCCCTGACAGAAAGCTCCTACGAGCAGTACTTC. Translating it yields CASSQPLTESSYEQYF.

The chain has TRBV5-4 and TRBJ2-3; 8 nucleotides match TRBD1. The CDR3 has 17 amino acids. Germline CDR1 SGHNT, CDR2 YYREEE (reference sequence). The junction had 11 bases not matched to a gene; V was cut back by 3 bases and J by 2 bases. The CDR3 loop reads CASSWQGQDVSTDTQYF. CDR3 sequence (DNA): TGTGCCAGCAGCTGGCAGGGACAGGATGTGTCCACAGATACGCAGTATTTT.

This chain links TRBV5-4 with TRBJ1-1, with 10 bases identical to TRBD1. V trimming: 2 bases; J trimming: 4 bases; junction bases outside the gene matches: 5. The germline V gene has CDR1 SGHNT and CDR2 YYREEE (reference sequence). The CDR3 loop spans 15 amino acids. The CDR3 bases are TGTGCCAGCAGCTTAGGGGACAGGGGCATCACTGAAGCTTTCTTT. Amino acids: CASSLGDRGITEAFF.

The rearrangement links TRBV6-5 to TRBJ1-5; D is possibly TRBD1 (5 bases). The V end was cut by 6 bases, the J end by 7 bases, with 13 bases between. Germline assignment: CDR1 MNHEY and CDR2 SVGAGI. The CDR3 runs 13 residues. In nucleotides, the CDR3 is TGTGCCAGCAGAAAGACAGCAGAACAGCCCCAGCATTTT. It codes for CASRKTAEQPQHF.

This chain uses TRBV7-9 with TRBJ2-1, with 12 bases aligning to TRBD2. Germline CDR1 SEHNR, CDR2 FQNEAQ (reference sequence). This CDR3 has 16 amino acids. J was trimmed by 7 bases and V by 3 bases; bases with no gene match: 7. In nucleotides, the CDR3 is TGTGCCAGCAGCTTGCCTACTAGCGGGAGGTTGAATGAGCAGTTCTTC. Amino acid sequence: CASSLPTSGRLNEQFF.